This T cell receptor (beta chain) originates from a study of control samples from healthy donors and cancer patients. This table comes from immunoSEQ multiplex PCR, and its TCRdb copy is limited to in-frame clones, with some not included. The data contain about 51,000 clones, roughly 89% of them singletons. The germline V gene encodes CDR1 MNHEY and CDR2 SVGAGI. There are 15 residues in the CDR3. Trimming took 6 bases from V and 3 from J, leaving 16 bases between them. The chain carries TRBV6-5 and TRBJ2-3; D might be TRBD1 (6 bases). Sequenced material: PBMCs. The receptor was derived from a man aged 35-49 years with colorectal cancer. The CDR3 sequence: CASRQNRVGTDTQYF. For the CDR3, the DNA is TGTGCCAGCAGACAGAACAGGGTGGGTACAGATACGCAGTATTTT.